Shown below are 12 T cell receptor beta chains from a single sample sequenced in a study of T cell responses to AZD1222 COVID-19 vaccine. TCRdb's table, derived via immunoSEQ multiplex PCR, lists solely in-frame clones and lacks some. The sample yields approximately 100,000 clones, 90% seen once. The specimen was peripheral blood, collected on day 0 of AZD1222 vaccination. Every receptor here comes from an adult in good health.

This clone was recorded once. This rearrangement joins TRBV10-3 to TRBJ2-2, with 8 nucleotides matching TRBD2. The CDR3 covers 16 residues. The germline V gene has CDR1 ENHRY and CDR2 SYGVKD. V shed 8 bases and J 0 bases; nucleotides not matched to a gene: 8. CDR3 bases: TGTGCCATCGCAGTAGCGGGGCACCCGAACACCGGGGAGCTGTTTTTT. The encoded protein is CAIAVAGHPNTGELFF.

The chain uses TRBV4-1 and TRBJ2-2, with 12 positions matching TRBD2. J lost 10 bases, V lost 4 bases, and 7 bases had no gene match. The germline gives CDR1 MGHRA, CDR2 YSYEKL. CDR3 length equals 15 residues. The CDR3 spells CASSPLLAGGVELFF. CDR3 coding DNA: TGCGCCAGCAGCCCCCTGCTAGCGGGGGGGGTGGAGCTGTTTTTT.

The CDR3 coding sequence is TGTGCCAGCAGGTGGAAAAAGAATCAGCCCCAGCATTTT. This encodes CASRWKKNQPQHF. The chain carries TRBV12-3 or TRBV12-4 and TRBJ1-5, with D uncertain. V lost 6 bases and J lost 4, with 10 bases in between. The CDR3 spans 13 residues.

A few counts support this clone. This chain connects TRBV15 to TRBJ1-6, with D perhaps matching TRBD1 (6 bases). The CDR3 has 15 amino acids. Trimming shortened V by 2 bases and J by 12 bases, and 17 bases separated the two germline ends. Germline loops: CDR1 LNHNV, CDR2 YYDKDF (reference sequence). The CDR3 region is CATSRTQGPGVPLHF. In DNA, the CDR3 is TGTGCCACCAGCAGAACCCAGGGGCCGGGGGTACCCCTCCACTTT.

V and J are TRBV5-4 and TRBJ2-1; D gene uncertain. Trimming removed 7 bases from V and 14 bases from J, with 28 bases in between. The CDR3 runs 15 residues. Germline CDR1 reads SGHNT; CDR2 reads YYREEE (reference sequence). This chain's CDR3 is CASEERLAVPPGKFF. Here the CDR3 DNA reads TGTGCCAGCGAGGAGAGGTTAGCAGTGCCCCCTGGGAAGTTCTTC.

The chain employs TRBV12-3 or TRBV12-4 and TRBJ1-1, with D tentatively TRBD1 (6 bases). Trimming took 11 bases from V and 0 from J, leaving 13 bases between them. This CDR3 has 13 amino acids. CDR3 DNA sequence: TGTGCCGGAGCGGACAGCGTGAACACTGAAGCTTTCTTT. It translates to CAGADSVNTEAFF.

This clone came up once. V gene TRBV9 combines with J gene TRBJ1-1; 11 bases agree with TRBD1. V was pared by 3 bases and J by 5 bases, with 9 bases of the junction left unmatched. The CDR3 is 16 amino acids. Germline V CDR1 and CDR2: SGDLS, YYNGEE. Written as DNA, the CDR3 is TGTGCCAGCAGCGATCTCCCGGGACAGGGGGTAACTGAAGCTTTCTTT. This translates into CASSDLPGQGVTEAFF. Using reference TRBV9 and TRBJ1-1 for the parts outside the CDR3, the full variable domain is DSGVTQTPKHLITATGQRVTLRCSPRSGDLSVYWYQQSLDQGLQFLIQYYNGEERAKGNILERFSAQQFPDLHSELNLSSLELGDSALYFCASSDLPGQGVTEAFFGQGTRLTVV.

In its sample, this clone was seen once. The chain has TRBV5-4 and TRBJ2-5, with 8 bases identical to TRBD2. The trim removed 0 bases at V and 1 base at J, leaving 2 bases unmatched. Germline CDR1 is SGHNT and CDR2 is YYREEE (reference sequence). The CDR3 totals 15 residues. CDR3 DNA sequence: TGTGCCAGCAGCTTGGAACTAGCGGCCCAAGAGACCCAGTACTTC. This encodes CASSLELAAQETQYF. Filled out from reference TRBV5-4 and TRBJ2-5, the complete variable domain reads ETGVTQSPTHLIKTRGQQVTLRCSSQSGHNTVSWYQQALGQGPQFIFQYYREEENGRGNFPPRFSGLQFPNYSSELNVNALELDDSALYLCASSLELAAQETQYFGPGTRLLVL.

CDR3 sequence: CAWSPSDNLGRNYGYTF. In DNA form, the CDR3 reads TGTGCCTGGAGTCCATCGGACAACCTCGGCCGTAACTATGGCTACACCTTC. The rearrangement uses TRBV30 and TRBJ1-2; possibly TRBD1 for D (5 bases). Germline V CDR1 and CDR2: GTSNPN, SVGIG (reference sequence). This CDR3 has 17 amino acids. Trimming left V 2 bases short and J 1 base short, with 20 bases between.

The chain recombines TRBV2 with TRBJ1-1; D unclear. V lost 2 bases to trimming and J lost 3 bases, with 7 bases between them. The CDR3 extends over 13 amino acids. The germline V gene has CDR1 SNHLY and CDR2 FYNNEI. CDR3 protein: CASSELVDTEAFF. CDR3 bases: TGTGCCAGCAGTGAACTGGTCGACACTGAAGCTTTCTTT.

The J gene is TRBJ1-2, the V gene TRBV5-4; maybe TRBD1 (5 bases). Germline V lookup: CDR1 SGHNT, CDR2 YYREEE (reference sequence). The length of the CDR3 is 15 residues. V lost 4 bases, J lost 0 bases, and 13 bases lay in between. The CDR3 protein is CASSRTGEANYGYTF. DNA for the CDR3: TGTGCCAGCAGCAGAACAGGAGAAGCTAACTATGGCTACACCTTC. Looking up the rest from reference TRBV5-4 and TRBJ1-2 gives the full variable domain: ETGVTQSPTHLIKTRGQQVTLRCSSQSGHNTVSWYQQALGQGPQFIFQYYREEENGRGNFPPRFSGLQFPNYSSELNVNALELDDSALYLCASSRTGEANYGYTFGSGTRLTVV.

The genes are TRBV4-2 and TRBJ2-7; possibly TRBD1 for D (6 bases). With 0 bases removed from V and 0 bases from J, the gap between germline ends came to 12 bases. The CDR3 has 16 amino acids. Germline V gene lookup returns CDR1 LGHNA and CDR2 YNFKEQ. The CDR3 reads CASSQEGAVSSYEQYF. The CDR3 region has the DNA TGTGCCAGCAGCCAAGAGGGGGCGGTTAGCTCCTACGAGCAGTACTTC.